This T cell receptor beta chain was sequenced for a study of shared clonotypes between healthy human individuals. On this clone: Antigen unknown.

The authors distributed each subset's genomic DNA evenly over several immunoSEQ plates. Sequencing used immunoSEQ multiplex PCR; TCRdb keeps in-frame clones, though not all of them. The sample yields some 530,000 clones, 70% to 80% seen once. The donor population consisted of healthy HIV-negative adults with no recent acute infections or vaccinations. Every contributor of samples was a Caucasian grown-up residing in Nashville, Tennessee. General observations from the study: Since donors were few, the genetic and exposure-history diversity represented was limited.

The clonotype comes from a woman between 40 and 50 years old in good health. Some clones in this sample may be carry-over from other donors' samples. Sequenced: PBMCs.

The CDR3 DNA sequence: TGTGCCAGCAGCCCTTGGACTGTAAACACTGAAGCTTTCTTT. Protein product: CASSPWTVNTEAFF. The V call is TRBV2, the J call TRBJ1-1; no reliable D call. Trimming took 6 bases from V and 2 from J, leaving 13 bases between them. CDR1 SNHLY and CDR2 FYNNEI come from the germline V gene. The CDR3 loop spans 14 amino acids.